The 16 T cell receptor delta chains in this list originate from one sample, sequenced in a study of gamma-delta T cells after stem cell transplantation. TCRdb used CATT to re-call clones from the RT-PCR reads. The sample yields 10,000 to 13,000 delta-chain clones, less than 50% seen once. The sequenced material came from gamma-delta T cells. The source of these receptors is a human donor. It is not recorded whose cells these are; they may come from a transplant donor.

This clone was seen more than once but under ten times. The J gene is TRDJ1, the V gene TRDV1, with 8 bases matching TRDD3. The germline V gene encodes CDR1 TSWWSYY and CDR2 QGS. Unmatched junction bases numbered 30, after V lost 0 bases and J lost 0 bases. CDR3 size: 25 residues. The CDR3, as DNA: TGTGCTCTTGGGGAACTTCGTGGGTTGCCAACCCACCGTACTGGGGGTCGATATTACACCGATAAACTCATCTTT. Amino acids: CALGELRGLPTHRTGGRYYTDKLIF.

This clone is labeled as medium-sized. DNA for the CDR3: TGTGCCTGTGCCGGGGTGGGGGACCCGTACACCGATAAACTCATCTTT. It codes for CACAGVGDPYTDKLIF. The chain is built from TRDV2 and TRDJ1; 7 nucleotides agree with TRDD3. V dropped 5 bases and J dropped 0; count of bases not matched to a gene: 11. The CDR3 is 16 residues long. Germline loops: CDR1 GEAIGNYY, CDR2 EKD.

V is TRDV1 and J is TRDJ1; D might be TRDD3 (6 bases). From germline, CDR1 is TSWWSYY and CDR2 QGS. CDR3 length: 20 amino acids. V was pared by 3 bases and J by 0 bases, with 26 bases between. The CDR3 here is CALGEFLMLWGVSYTDKLIF. DNA of the CDR3: TGTGCTCTTGGGGAGTTCCTGATGCTATGGGGGGTCTCATACACCGATAAACTCATCTTT.

The table lists this clone with a few counts. This chain connects TRDV1 to TRDJ1; the D gene is possibly TRDD3 (5 bases). The CDR3 is 16 amino acids. The ends were cut back, 5 bases at V and 0 bases at J, with 16 bases in the middle. Germline V lookup: CDR1 TSWWSYY, CDR2 QGS. The CDR3 is CALGWGTQPYTDKLIF. The CDR3 DNA follows: TGTGCTCTTGGGTGGGGTACCCAACCTTACACCGATAAACTCATCTTT.

Note on this clone: An end of the junction differs from the germline gene, which may be a read error. The gene calls are TRDV2 and TRDJ2, with no clear D. CDR3 length equals 14 residues. Germline lookup yields CDR1 GEAIGNYY and CDR2 EKD. CDR3 DNA: TGTGCCTGTGGAATGGGCTATATGACAGCCCAACCCTTCTTT. This encodes CACGMGYMTAQPFF.

Details on this clone: The protein given by TCRdb reflects a much larger clone and differs at residue 7 from this DNA's translation, likely from a read error; the protein shown is the DNA's translation. V gene TRDV2 combines with J gene TRDJ1, with 8 bases that match TRDD3. Looked up from germline, CDR1 is GEAIGNYY and CDR2 is EKD. V was clipped by 1 base and J by 4 bases; unmatched bases: 10. The CDR3 covers 16 residues. The CDR3 nucleotides read TGTGCCTGTGACACGGAATGGGGGGATAGAAACGATAAACTCATCTTT. Translated: CACDTEWGDRNDKLIF.

The V call is TRDV1, the J call TRDJ1; D may be TRDD3 (6 bases). Trimming left V 3 bases short and J 1 base short, with 21 bases between. The CDR3 extends over 18 amino acids. Germline values: CDR1 TSWWSYY, CDR2 QGS. In DNA form, the CDR3 reads TGTGCTCTTGGGGAGACCCCGGGGGAGACAATGTTCACCGATAAACTCATCTTT. It encodes CALGETPGETMFTDKLIF.

CDR3 sequence reads: CALGEEPCTGGLTLTAQLFF. The DNA of the CDR3 is TGTGCTCTTGGGGAAGAGCCCTGTACTGGGGGATTAACTTTGACAGCACAACTCTTCTTT. The genes are TRDV1 and TRDJ2, with 10 bases identical to TRDD3. Germline-derived CDR1 and CDR2 are TSWWSYY and QGS. The J segment lost 0 bases and the V segment lost 2 bases, leaving 12 bases of the junction unmatched. The CDR3 has 20 amino acids.

Notes on this clone: At one boundary the junction diverges from the germline segment, which might be a read error. This rearrangement joins TRDV3 to TRDJ1; D is possibly TRDD3 (5 bases). The V gene's germline CDR1 is TVYSNPD and CDR2 GDNSRS (reference sequence). This CDR3 is built from 20 residues. This CDR3 reads CAFPVRASVWWISDTDTLIF. The DNA of the CDR3 is TGTGCCTTTCCTGTGAGGGCTAGTGTCTGGTGGATATCAGACACCGATACACTCATCTTT.

This clone has just a few counts. The chain has TRDV1 and TRDJ1; D call uncertain. Trimming took 1 base from V and 3 from J, leaving 15 bases between them. CDR1 and CDR2 from the germline V gene are TSWWSYY and QGS. This CDR3 is built from 16 residues. CDR3 in amino acids: CALGERCEYQADKLIF. Written as DNA, the CDR3 is TGTGCTCTTGGGGAACGTTGCGAATACCAGGCCGATAAACTCATCTTT.

The chain uses TRDV3 and TRDJ1; D is possibly TRDD3 (5 bases). The CDR3 is made up of 12 amino acids. Trimming took 5 bases from V and 11 from J, leaving 21 bases between them. CDR1 and CDR2 from the germline V gene are TVYSNPD and GDNSRS (reference sequence). Here the CDR3 DNA reads TGTGCCGCCAACCTGGGTGATAATGACCTCATCTTT. This translates into CAANLGDNDLIF.

The chain joins TRDV3 to TRDJ1; D perhaps matches TRDD3 (6 bases). Trimming took 4 bases from V and 0 from J, leaving 21 bases between them. Looked up from germline, CDR1 is TVYSNPD and CDR2 is GDNSRS (reference sequence). The CDR3 loop spans 16 amino acids. The CDR3 DNA reads TGTGCCTGTTTCCTCCGGGGATGGCCTTACACCGATAAACTCATCTTT. It is translated as CACFLRGWPYTDKLIF.

This clone was seen a few times. DNA for the CDR3: TGTGCTCTTGGGGTATGCTACGCCTGGGGCAAGTACACCGATAAACTCATCTTT. Its translation is CALGVCYAWGKYTDKLIF. J is TRDJ1 and V is TRDV1, with D tentatively TRDD3 (6 bases). Looked up from germline, CDR1 is TSWWSYY and CDR2 is QGS. The CDR3 has 18 residues. V was shortened by 4 bases and J by 0 bases, with 21 bases between the two germline ends.

This clone was counted only a few times. This rearrangement joins TRDV3 to TRDJ1; D is possibly TRDD3 (8 bases). Per the germline V gene, CDR1 is TVYSNPD and CDR2 is GDNSRS (reference sequence). V was cut by 4 bases and J by 4 bases, with 25 bases left in between. This CDR3 has 16 amino acids. This CDR3 is CASGFLLRDTNDKLIF. CDR3 in DNA: TGTGCCTCCGGGTTCCTACTGCGGGATACGAACGATAAACTCATCTTT. The whole variable domain, filled in from reference TRDV3 and TRDJ1, reads CDKVTQSSPDQTVASGSEVVLLCTYDTVYSNPDLFWYRIRPDYSFQFVFYGDNSRSEGADFTQGRFSVKHILTQKAFHLVISPVRTEDSATYYCASGFLLRDTNDKLIFGKGTRVTVEP.

This clone ranks as medium-sized (0.01 to 0.1%). The V and J genes are TRDV2 and TRDJ1, with TRDD3 matching over 8 bases. Germline V gene data show CDR1 as GEAIGNYY and CDR2 as EKD. V was pared by 4 bases and J by 0 bases, with 0 bases of the junction left unmatched. The CDR3 is 13 amino acids. In DNA, the CDR3 is TGTGCCTGTGATGGGGGATACACCGATAAACTCATCTTT. Its protein is CACDGGYTDKLIF.

By sample share, this clone is large. This chain connects TRDV2 to TRDJ1; TRDD3 aligns across 13 bases. The CDR3 loop spans 19 amino acids. Germline CDR1 GEAIGNYY, CDR2 EKD. V was clipped by 0 bases and J by 10 bases; unmatched bases: 19. The CDR3 DNA follows: TGTGCCTGTGACACCGAGGGGAGGCCCCATACTGGGGGATACGGAGGACTCATCTTT. It encodes CACDTEGRPHTGGYGGLIF.